The 21 T cell receptor beta chains given below trace back to one sample, sequenced in a study of a mutant IDH1 vaccine in newly diagnosed glioma. The time point was: week 5, during vaccination. It was 300 ug of mutant IDH1 20-mer peptide that made up each vaccine dose, given with topical imiquimod. Assay used: immunoSEQ multiplex PCR; TCRdb lists only in-frame clones, some missing. The table has around 36,000 clones, approximately 90% seen once; the top ten hold around 3%. These receptors have no known antigen. This specimen was PBMCs, taken from a glioma patient whose treatment included an IDH1 peptide vaccine. All receptors come from a man aged 45 to 65 with glioma.

This chain connects TRBV7-2 to TRBJ2-6; TRBD2 might be the D (5 bases). Germline-derived CDR1 and CDR2 are SGHTA and FQGNSA. The ends were cut back, 5 bases at V and 8 bases at J, with 10 bases in the middle. The CDR3 is made up of 13 amino acids. In nucleotides, the CDR3 is TGTGCCAGCAGCGACCCGGGGACCAACGTCCTGACTTTC. This sequence encodes CASSDPGTNVLTF.

The rearrangement joins TRBV4-3 to TRBJ1-5; D might be TRBD1 (5 bases). The germline V gene encodes CDR1 LGHNA and CDR2 YSLEER. The CDR3 extends over 18 amino acids. V lost 0 bases to trimming and J lost 0 bases, with 15 bases between them. CDR3 residues: CASSQDRQGLISNQPQHF. The CDR3 coding sequence is TGCGCCAGCAGCCAAGATCGCCAGGGCCTTATTAGCAATCAGCCCCAGCATTTT.

CDR3 sequence (DNA): TGCGCCAGCAGCCAAGAATCGGGCCCTTATAGCAATCAGCCCCAGCATTTT. Amino acid sequence: CASSQESGPYSNQPQHF. The genes are TRBV4-1 and TRBJ1-5; no clear D. With 0 bases removed from V and 0 bases from J, the gap between germline ends came to 12 bases. The CDR3 contains 17 residues. Germline V gives CDR1 MGHRA, CDR2 YSYEKL.

V is TRBV6-5 and J is TRBJ2-1, with D tentatively TRBD1 or TRBD2 (6 bases each). Per the germline V gene, CDR1 is MNHEY and CDR2 is SVGAGI. V lost 7 bases and J 3 bases, leaving 16 bases between the germline ends. This CDR3 spans 15 amino acids. The CDR3 reads CASISTGGRYNEQFF. CDR3 in DNA: TGTGCCAGCATTTCCACCGGGGGCCGCTACAATGAGCAGTTCTTC.

This rearrangement joins TRBV14 to TRBJ2-3; the match to TRBD1 covers 9 bases. This CDR3 has 16 residues. J was trimmed by 6 bases and V by 3 bases; bases with no gene match: 10. Germline assignment: CDR1 SGHDN and CDR2 FVKESK. CDR3 sequence (DNA): TGTGCCAGCAGCCAGGTCCGGGACAGGGTTTTCGATACGCAGTATTTT. The encoded protein is CASSQVRDRVFDTQYF.

This rearrangement joins TRBV7-9 to TRBJ1-2; possible D gene TRBD1, 6 bases. V was clipped by 5 bases and J by 5 bases, with 15 bases between them. The CDR3 contains 14 residues. Per germline, CDR1 SEHNR and CDR2 FQNEAQ (reference sequence). This CDR3 is CASSAVSRGYGYTF. CDR3 nucleotide sequence: TGTGCCAGCAGCGCCGTTAGCAGGGGTTATGGCTACACCTTC.

The V gene is TRBV5-1, the J gene TRBJ2-1, with no clear D. The germline V gene encodes CDR1 SGHRS and CDR2 YFSETQ. The CDR3 covers 13 residues. Trimming shortened V by 0 bases and J by 9 bases, and 10 bases separated the two germline ends. The CDR3 region is CASSLGPDGEQFF. Here the CDR3 DNA reads TGCGCCAGCAGCTTGGGTCCCGACGGTGAGCAGTTCTTC.

The gene calls are TRBV28 and TRBJ1-4, with D possibly TRBD1 on 6 matching bases. The CDR3 consists of 16 residues. V lost 5 bases to trimming and J lost 6 bases, with 19 bases between them. From germline, CDR1 is MDHEN and CDR2 SYDVKM. The CDR3 sequence: CASSPVPGTRDEKLFF. In DNA form, the CDR3 reads TGTGCCAGCAGTCCCGTGCCCGGGACAAGGGATGAAAAACTGTTTTTT.

The genes are TRBV2 and TRBJ2-7, with 8 positions matching TRBD2. Germline loops: CDR1 SNHLY, CDR2 FYNNEI. The ends lost 8 bases at V and 5 bases at J; junction bases unmatched: 11. This CDR3 is 14 amino acids long. CDR3 sequence: CASHGGALANEQYF. The CDR3 DNA sequence: TGTGCCAGCCACGGGGGGGCTCTAGCTAACGAGCAGTACTTC.

V usage is TRBV28 and J usage is TRBJ2-7; a possible D gene is TRBD2 (5 bases). The CDR3 spans 15 residues. Germline loops: CDR1 MDHEN, CDR2 SYDVKM. V lost 5 bases and J 4 bases, leaving 18 bases between the germline ends. The CDR3 DNA sequence: TGTGCCAGCAGTGGCAGGACTGCCTTGGGGTACGAGCAGTACTTC. This gives the protein CASSGRTALGYEQYF.

The J gene is TRBJ1-2, the V gene TRBV6-1, with D possibly TRBD1 on 5 matching bases. The CDR3 sequence is 14 residues long. Germline assignment: CDR1 MNHNS and CDR2 SASEGT. Deletions cut 4 bases from V and 9 bases from J, with 18 bases between. In nucleotides, the CDR3 is TGTGCCAGCAGTGGGGGGATAGGTCGTTGGAGCTACACCTTC. It specifies CASSGGIGRWSYTF.

The CDR3 nucleotides are TGTGCCAGCAGTTACGTAGGGGGCGACTATGGCTACACCTTC. As protein: CASSYVGGDYGYTF. The chain couples TRBV6-5 to TRBJ1-2; 7 nucleotides agree with TRBD1. The V gene's germline CDR1 is MNHEY and CDR2 SVGAGI. With V trimmed by 2 bases and J by 3 bases, 3 bases remained unmatched. This CDR3 comprises 14 residues.

V gene TRBV7-2 combines with J gene TRBJ2-5, with 8 bases matching TRBD2. The CDR3 length is 12 residues. Germline trimming cut 6 bases from V and 7 bases from J; bases unmatched to any gene: 4. Germline V gives CDR1 SGHTA, CDR2 FQGNSA. The CDR3 DNA sequence: TGTGCCAGCAGGGGACTAGAAGCGACCCAGTACTTC. It yields the protein CASRGLEATQYF.

This sequence joins TRBV19 and TRBJ2-6; no clear D gene. This CDR3 contains 17 residues. Looked up from germline, CDR1 is LNHDA and CDR2 is SQIVND (reference sequence). Trimming removed 3 bases from V and 1 base from J, with 13 bases in between. The CDR3 coding sequence is TGTGCCAGTAGTATGAGAGACCCAGCTTCTGGGGCCAACGTCCTGACTTTC. It encodes CASSMRDPASGANVLTF.

This chain links TRBV5-1 with TRBJ2-3; D ambiguous. Trimming removed 0 bases at V and 2 bases at J, with 10 bases between. Germline values: CDR1 SGHRS, CDR2 YFSETQ. CDR3 length: 15 amino acids. The chain's CDR3 is CASSLDGSSTDTQYF. CDR3 coding DNA: TGCGCCAGCAGCTTGGACGGCAGTTCCACAGATACGCAGTATTTT.

This sequence joins TRBV6-5 and TRBJ2-6; D not resolved. The V gene lost 5 bases and the J gene lost 4 bases, with 12 bases spanning the gap. The CDR3 has 15 residues. Germline V gene lookup returns CDR1 MNHEY and CDR2 SVGAGI. The CDR3 DNA follows: TGTGCCAGCAGTCCCCGTCCTCTCGGGGCCAACGTCCTGACTTTC. This translates into CASSPRPLGANVLTF.

The V call is TRBV11-1, the J call TRBJ1-1; a possible D gene is TRBD1 (6 bases). The CDR3 is made up of 14 amino acids. Trimming took 3 bases from V and 1 from J, leaving 9 bases between them. Germline loops: CDR1 SGHAT, CDR2 FQDESV (reference sequence). This CDR3 reads CASSFQQGNTEAFF. CDR3 sequence (DNA): TGTGCCAGCAGCTTTCAACAGGGGAACACTGAAGCTTTCTTT.

This chain joins TRBV5-1 and TRBJ1-4; TRBD1 matches at 7 bases. The V gene end was trimmed by 4 bases and the J gene end by 7 bases; junction bases not matched to a gene: 4. Germline CDR1 is SGHRS and CDR2 is YFSETQ. The CDR3 covers 13 residues. The DNA for the CDR3 is TGCGCCAGCAGCGTCGGGACAGCTGAAAAACTGTTTTTT. The encoded protein is CASSVGTAEKLFF.

The rearrangement uses TRBV7-9 and TRBJ1-1; D perhaps matches TRBD1 (6 bases). This CDR3 is built from 14 residues. CDR1 and CDR2 from the germline V gene are SEHNR and FQNEAQ (reference sequence). The V and J ends lost 3 bases and 5 bases respectively, with 13 bases between them. CDR3 in DNA: TGTGCCAGCAGCTTGGTGGAGGGACAAACTGAAGCTTTCTTT. Amino acids: CASSLVEGQTEAFF.

The rearrangement uses TRBV2 and TRBJ2-7; D perhaps matches TRBD2 (5 bases). The CDR3 is 14 residues long. The germline gives CDR1 SNHLY, CDR2 FYNNEI. The germline V and J ends were trimmed by 6 bases and 4 bases, with 16 bases remaining between them. In nucleotides, the CDR3 is TGTGCCAGCAGGGAGCCCGAGGGAGAGTACGAGCAGTACTTC. Protein: CASREPEGEYEQYF.

The chain is built from TRBV2 and TRBJ1-5, with D possibly TRBD1 on 5 matching bases. Germline CDR1 and CDR2: SNHLY and FYNNEI. The CDR3 is 15 amino acids. Trimming removed 2 bases at V and 1 base at J, with 9 bases between. The CDR3 nucleotides are TGTGCCAGCAGTGAATTTCAGGGAAGCAATCAGCCCCAGCATTTT. Protein product: CASSEFQGSNQPQHF.